The 22 T cell receptor beta chains given below trace back to one sample, sequenced in a study of CD8 T cells in ankylosing spondylitis. Using its own MiXCR run on the 5' RACE reads, TCRdb lists one record per CDR3 protein. The table has some 130,000 distinct CDR3 sequences, 7% to 10% seen once. The sample was blood, either unsorted or a sorted T cell fraction (not recorded which). The receptors were gathered from a male donor with ankylosing spondylitis or in good health (not recorded which).

This clonotype was observed many times. The germline gene is not matched at one end of the junction; a read error may be the cause. The chain has TRBV2 and TRBJ2-1, with 7 bases aligning to TRBD2. Germline V gene data show CDR1 as SNHLY and CDR2 as FYNNEI. This CDR3 region has 10 residues. The DNA of the CDR3 is TGTGCCAGCAGTGATACGGGACTATACTTC. It is translated as CASSDTGLYF.

The chain links TRBV12-3 or TRBV12-4 to TRBJ2-5; D is perhaps TRBD2 (6 bases). This CDR3 is 14 amino acids long. Trimming shortened V by 4 bases and J by 5 bases, and 14 bases separated the two germline ends. The CDR3 reads CASSSAGGAETQYF. In nucleotides, the CDR3 is TGTGCCAGCAGTTCGGCGGGCGGGGCTGAGACCCAGTACTTC.

This clonotype was counted many times. The chain employs TRBV28 and TRBJ2-1; the match to TRBD2 covers 10 bases. The CDR3 extends over 16 amino acids. CDR1 is MDHEN and CDR2 is SYDVKM in the germline V gene. J lost 3 bases, V lost 6 bases, and 8 bases had no gene match. CDR3 loop: CASSPLASGSYNEQFF. The CDR3, as DNA: TGTGCCAGCAGCCCCCTTGCTAGCGGGAGCTACAATGAGCAGTTCTTC.

This clonotype appeared many times. The chain has TRBV7-2 and TRBJ2-7; the D is unclear. The CDR3 sequence is 14 residues long. With 0 bases removed from V and 6 bases from J, the gap between germline ends came to 12 bases. Looked up from germline, CDR1 is SGHTA and CDR2 is FQGNSA. CDR3 DNA sequence: TGTGCCAGCAGCTTAGCCCCCTTCGGCCCCGAGCAGTACTTC. It yields the protein CASSLAPFGPEQYF.

The table lists this clonotype with a few counts. A much larger clone sits a single nucleotide away, making a read error possible. This chain links TRBV7-9 with TRBJ1-1; D might be TRBD1 (6 bases). Trimming cost V 10 bases and J 1 base, with 19 bases left between them. The CDR3 runs 15 residues. CDR1 and CDR2 (germline): SEHNR, FQNEAQ (reference sequence). CDR3 in DNA: TGTGCCACCAGTACAAACCTGGACAGGAACACTGAAGCTTTCTTT. Translation gives CATSTNLDRNTEAFF.

In this sample, this clonotype turned up many times. The V gene is TRBV7-6, the J gene TRBJ2-1; 7 bases map to TRBD2. The CDR3 runs to 15 residues. Germline loops: CDR1 SGHVS, CDR2 FNYEAQ. The trim removed 1 base at V and 10 bases at J, leaving 10 bases unmatched. CDR3 coding DNA: TGTGCCAGCAGCTTAGATGGCGGGAGCGAACGGGAGCAGTTCTTC. Translation gives CASSLDGGSEREQFF.

The J gene is TRBJ1-5, the V gene TRBV20-1; D not certain. Germline V gene data show CDR1 as DFQATT and CDR2 as SNEGSKA (reference sequence). Between the trimmed V and J ends, which lost 6 bases and 4 bases, there was a span of 10 bases. The CDR3 sequence is 12 residues long. The CDR3 sequence: CSAKLPNQPQHF. The CDR3 nucleotides read TGCAGTGCCAAACTCCCTAATCAGCCCCAGCATTTT.

This clonotype was counted a few times. V is TRBV20-1 and J is TRBJ2-1; 10 bases are shared with TRBD2. This CDR3 has 15 residues. Per the germline V gene, CDR1 is DFQATT and CDR2 is SNEGSKA (reference sequence). J gave up 4 bases and V 5 bases, and 8 bases lay outside the gene matches. Here the CDR3 reads CSADNSGRMYNEQFF. CDR3 nucleotide sequence: TGCAGTGCTGATAATAGCGGGAGGATGTACAATGAGCAGTTCTTC.

Ten or more counts support this clonotype. The gene calls are TRBV27 and TRBJ2-5; D gene uncertain. Trimming stripped 5 bases from V and 4 bases from J, with 17 bases between. Germline V gene sequence: CDR1 MNHEY, CDR2 SMNVEV (reference sequence). This CDR3 contains 15 residues. The CDR3 DNA reads as TGTGCCAGCAGTCGACTCGACGGGCAAGGAGAGACCCAGTACTTC. Its translation is CASSRLDGQGETQYF.

V usage is TRBV3-1 and J usage is TRBJ2-1; D is unresolved. Trimming pared 0 bases from V and 1 base from J, leaving 10 bases between. This CDR3 is built from 16 residues. Per the germline V gene, CDR1 is LGHDT and CDR2 is YNNKEL (reference sequence). DNA for the CDR3: TGTGCCAGCAGCCAAGACTTTACCGGGTCCTACAATGAGCAGTTCTTC. Encoded protein: CASSQDFTGSYNEQFF.

This clonotype was recorded at least ten times. This chain connects TRBV12-3 or TRBV12-4 to TRBJ2-3; possibly TRBD1 or TRBD2 for D (5 bases each). The CDR3 contains 13 residues. Written as DNA, the CDR3 is TGTGCGCCTTGCTGGGACCGGGAAAATACGCAGTATTTT. This encodes CAPCWDRENTQYF.

This clonotype was recorded at least ten times. The rearrangement links TRBV24-1 to TRBJ2-2; no reliable D call. The CDR3 has 12 residues. Germline V gene lookup returns CDR1 KGHDR and CDR2 SFDVKD. V was clipped by 5 bases and J by 4 bases, with 4 bases between them. This chain's CDR3 is CATSGITGELFF. CDR3 nucleotides: TGTGCCACCAGTGGTATCACCGGGGAGCTGTTTTTT.

This clonotype was seen at least ten times. V is TRBV4-2 and J is TRBJ2-3; D is uncertain. This CDR3 region has 11 residues. In germline, CDR1 is LGHNA, CDR2 YNFKEQ. Between the trimmed V and J ends, which lost 3 bases and 8 bases, there was a span of 6 bases. CDR3 loop: CASSHSVTQYF. CDR3 bases: TGTGCCAGCAGCCACTCAGTTACGCAGTATTTT.

The rearrangement joins TRBV5-1 to TRBJ2-5; D might be TRBD2 (6 bases). This CDR3 region has 15 residues. Germline CDR1 is SGHRS and CDR2 is YFSETQ. V lost 7 bases to trimming and J lost 3 bases, with 19 bases between them. Here the CDR3 reads CASVAMAGGEETQYF. CDR3 in DNA: TGCGCCAGCGTCGCCATGGCAGGCGGGGAAGAGACCCAGTACTTC.

In its sample, this clonotype was seen many times. The genes are TRBV11-2 and TRBJ2-5; D ambiguous. Germline V lookup: CDR1 SGHAT, CDR2 FQNNGV. This CDR3 region has 13 residues. The germline V and J ends were trimmed by 3 bases and 1 base, with 6 bases remaining between them. The CDR3 spells CASSLDPQETQYF. The CDR3 DNA is TGTGCCAGCAGCTTGGACCCCCAAGAGACCCAGTACTTC.

This clonotype was observed at least ten times. The V and J genes are TRBV7-9 and TRBJ2-7, with D perhaps TRBD1 or TRBD2 (5 bases each). Trimming shortened V by 5 bases and J by 0 bases, and 11 bases separated the two germline ends. Germline V lookup: CDR1 SEHNR, CDR2 FQNEAQ (reference sequence). CDR3 length: 14 residues. The CDR3 sequence is CASSPDGGSYEQYF. The CDR3 DNA follows: TGTGCCAGCAGCCCCGATGGGGGCTCCTACGAGCAGTACTTC.

A few counts support this clonotype. V is TRBV28 and J is TRBJ2-7, with D unresolved. This CDR3 comprises 13 residues. V was clipped by 6 bases and J by 0 bases, with 9 bases between them. CDR1 MDHEN and CDR2 SYDVKM come from the germline V gene. Written as DNA, the CDR3 is TGTGCCAGCAGGAGACTCAGCTCCTACGAGCAGTACTTC. Amino acid sequence: CASRRLSSYEQYF.

The chain employs TRBV4-2 and TRBJ2-7, with D possibly called TRBD1 or TRBD2 (5 bases each). Per germline, CDR1 LGHNA and CDR2 YNFKEQ. Trimming removed 4 bases from V and 3 bases from J, with 10 bases in between. The CDR3 is 13 amino acids. CDR3 nucleotides: TGTGCCAGCAGCCCTGGGACGAACTACGAGCAGTACTTC. Translating gives CASSPGTNYEQYF.

This clonotype was observed many times. This chain uses TRBV5-1 with TRBJ2-7; 12 bases align to TRBD2. Trimming took 3 bases from V and 3 from J; bases not matched to a gene: 4. The CDR3 sequence is 15 residues long. The V gene's germline CDR1 is SGHRS and CDR2 YFSETQ. CDR3 protein: CASSWTSGVNYEQYF. The CDR3 bases are TGCGCCAGCAGCTGGACTAGCGGGGTGAACTACGAGCAGTACTTC.

This clonotype was recorded many times. The chain combines TRBV6-1 with TRBJ1-1; 7 nucleotides line up with TRBD1. Germline V gene sequence: CDR1 MNHNS, CDR2 SASEGT. Trimming cost V 6 bases and J 5 bases; bases outside gene matches: 9. There are 14 residues in the CDR3. CDR3 nucleotide sequence: TGTGCCAGCAGCCAGGACAGGCGAGGGACTGAAGCTTTCTTT. It encodes CASSQDRRGTEAFF.

The V and J genes are TRBV5-6 and TRBJ2-1, with 9 positions matching TRBD1. Germline V gives CDR1 SGHDT, CDR2 YYEEEE. The V segment lost 7 bases and the J segment 2 bases; nucleotides outside the gene matches: 22. This CDR3 is 20 amino acids long. In DNA form, the CDR3 reads TGTGCCAGCGAAGCCTACCGGGGACAGGGTGCTGGTGGAACCTACAATGAGCAGTTCTTC. It translates to CASEAYRGQGAGGTYNEQFF.

The chain links TRBV20-1 to TRBJ2-7; 8 nucleotides align to TRBD1. V lost 0 bases and J lost 13; bases outside the gene matches: 5. The CDR3 spans 11 residues. From germline, CDR1 is DFQATT and CDR2 SNEGSKA (reference sequence). The CDR3 spells CSARDMAGGYF. CDR3 DNA sequence: TGCAGTGCTAGAGATATGGCAGGGGGCTACTTC.